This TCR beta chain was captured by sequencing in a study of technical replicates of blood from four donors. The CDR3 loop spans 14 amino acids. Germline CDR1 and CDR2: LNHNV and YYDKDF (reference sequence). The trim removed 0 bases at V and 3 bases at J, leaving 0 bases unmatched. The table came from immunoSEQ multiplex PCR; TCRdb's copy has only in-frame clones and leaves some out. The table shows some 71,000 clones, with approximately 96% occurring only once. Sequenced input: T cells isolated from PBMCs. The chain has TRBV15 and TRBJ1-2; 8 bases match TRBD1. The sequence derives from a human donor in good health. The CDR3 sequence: CATSREQGDYGYTF. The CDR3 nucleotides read TGTGCCACCAGCAGAGAACAGGGGGACTATGGCTACACCTTC.